These 10 T cell receptor beta chains were all obtained from the same sample, sequenced in a study of cytomegalovirus exposure and HLA in healthy donors. PCR primers comprised 60 Vbeta and 13 Jbeta primers. Repertoires were generated with immunoSEQ multiplex PCR, while TCRdb's copy carries only in-frame clones and drops some. Of 150,000 to 200,000 clones listed, under 80% are singletons. Material: PBMCs. These receptors came from a woman in her forties or fifties in good health and CMV-seropositive.

The J gene is TRBJ2-7, the V gene TRBV6-1; 10 bases match TRBD2. This CDR3 has 16 residues. The V gene's germline CDR1 is MNHNS and CDR2 SASEGT. V dropped 4 bases and J dropped 2; count of bases not matched to a gene: 8. The CDR3 here is CASSGQGLAVPYEQYF. The CDR3, as DNA: TGTGCCAGCAGTGGGCAAGGACTAGCGGTGCCCTACGAGCAGTACTTC.

V usage is TRBV7-9 and J usage is TRBJ1-2; the match to TRBD1 covers 10 bases. This CDR3 is built from 15 residues. The germline CDR1 and CDR2 sequences are SEHNR and FQNEAQ (reference sequence). Trimming cost V 5 bases and J 6 bases; bases outside gene matches: 9. The CDR3 loop is CASSPRTGGYNGYTF. The CDR3 nucleotides read TGTGCCAGCAGCCCCAGGACAGGGGGATACAATGGCTACACCTTC.

The chain combines TRBV5-1 with TRBJ2-5; TRBD2 is a possible D gene (6 bases). Per germline, CDR1 SGHRS and CDR2 YFSETQ. V was shortened by 4 bases and J by 5 bases, with 18 bases between the two germline ends. The CDR3 runs 15 residues. The CDR3 DNA follows: TGCGCCAGCAGCCCCTCCCCGGGACTGGGGGAGACCCAGTACTTC. This sequence encodes CASSPSPGLGETQYF.

The chain joins TRBV2 to TRBJ1-1; 7 bases match TRBD1. The CDR3 has 15 residues. CDR1 is SNHLY and CDR2 is FYNNEI in the germline V gene. Unmatched junction bases numbered 6, after V lost 5 bases and J lost 0 bases. CDR3 loop: CASSRDRSLNTEAFF. DNA of the CDR3: TGTGCCAGCAGTAGGGACAGATCCTTGAACACTGAAGCTTTCTTT.

The chain has TRBV6-1 and TRBJ1-2; D might be TRBD1 (6 bases). V dropped 2 bases and J dropped 6 bases, with 16 bases sitting between them. CDR3 length equals 15 residues. Germline V CDR1 and CDR2: MNHNS, SASEGT. The DNA for the CDR3 is TGTGCCAGCAGTGAAAGTTCAGGGGAGTGGGATGGCTACACCTTC. Its translation: CASSESSGEWDGYTF.

V is TRBV7-3 and J is TRBJ2-1; 9 nucleotides match TRBD2. The CDR3 covers 15 residues. Germline-derived CDR1 and CDR2 are SGHTA and FQGTGA. V trimming: 9 bases; J trimming: 4 bases; junction bases outside the gene matches: 10. In nucleotides, the CDR3 is TGTGCCAGTAAAAAGGGGCTAGCGGGGTACAATGAGCAGTTCTTC. Protein sequence: CASKKGLAGYNEQFF.

The chain couples TRBV2 to TRBJ2-1; 13 bases match TRBD2. The ends lost 8 bases at V and 10 bases at J; junction bases unmatched: 8. The CDR3 is 14 amino acids. Germline lookup yields CDR1 SNHLY and CDR2 FYNNEI. The chain's CDR3 is CASLTSGGAREQFF. CDR3 bases: TGTGCCAGCCTAACTAGCGGGGGGGCTCGGGAGCAGTTCTTC. Full variable domain (missing parts from reference TRBV2 and TRBJ2-1): EPEVTQTPSHQVTQMGQEVILRCVPISNHLYFYWYRQILGQKVEFLVSFYNNEISEKSEIFDDQFSVERPDGSNFTLKIRSTKLEDSAMYFCASLTSGGAREQFFGPGTRLTVL.

The table lists this clone with a few counts. The chain carries TRBV27 and TRBJ1-6; D is uncertain. CDR3 length: 12 residues. The V and J ends lost 7 bases and 6 bases respectively, with 7 bases between them. Per germline, CDR1 MNHEY and CDR2 SMNVEV (reference sequence). CDR3 protein: CASTMSNSPLHF. For the CDR3, the DNA is TGTGCCAGCACGATGAGTAATTCACCCCTCCACTTT.

This chain links TRBV4-1 with TRBJ2-1; 8 bases fit TRBD2. The CDR3 is 15 residues long. Trimming removed 8 bases from V and 2 bases from J; junction bases left unmatched: 8. From germline, CDR1 is MGHRA and CDR2 YSYEKL. CDR3: CASRLAGTTYNEQFF. In nucleotides, the CDR3 is TGCGCCAGCCGTTTAGCGGGGACCACCTACAATGAGCAGTTCTTC.

This sequence joins TRBV5-4 and TRBJ1-2; 8 nucleotides line up with TRBD1. Germline-derived CDR1 and CDR2 are SGHNT and YYREEE (reference sequence). CDR3 length: 14 amino acids. V shed 4 bases and J 1 base; nucleotides not matched to a gene: 3. The CDR3 sequence is CASSPGGFNYGYTF. CDR3 bases: TGTGCCAGCAGCCCAGGGGGCTTTAACTATGGCTACACCTTC.